The 28 T cell receptor beta chains listed next were all sequenced from one sample in a study of CD8+ T cells in alopecia areata. Isolated RNA was reverse transcribed into cDNA used as the sequencing template. Some clones are missing from TCRdb's copy, which holds only in-frame ones; the method was immunoSEQ multiplex PCR. The sample counts about 300,000 clones, none seen once; the ten largest own 1.2%. After pooling, cutaneous lymph node cells were sorted with CD4, CD8alpha, NKG2D, NKG2ACE and other markers. The sequenced sample consisted of CD4+ T cells sorted from a lymph node. These receptors were obtained from a C3H/HeJ mouse with alopecia areata. Mouse strain MHC haplotype: H2-k.

This clone appeared a few times. Each gene name is a mouse one. Other DNA sequences from this sample encode an identical CDR3 as well. CDR3 sequence reads: CASGDRGYNSPLYF. The DNA read from the CDR3 is TGTGCCAGCGGGGACAGGGGGTATAATTCGCCC. The chain employs TRBV13-2 and TRBJ1-6, with 10 bases fitting TRBD1. Read sequence stops 3 residues before the CDR3 end, and the germline J gene provides the missing end. TRBJ1-6 is filed as an ORF, its function uncertain. J was trimmed by 4 bases and V by 5 bases; bases with no gene match: 0. Germline loops: CDR1 NNHNN, CDR2 SYGAGS (reference sequence). The CDR3 consists of 14 residues.

About this clone itself: Mouse gene names and germline throughout. The CDR3 extends 4 residues past the end of the read, so its final part is completed from the germline J gene. The J gene is TRBJ1-1, the V gene TRBV19; D may be TRBD1 (6 bases). The CDR3 consists of 14 residues. The V gene's germline CDR1 is FNHDT and CDR2 SITEND (reference sequence). Trimming shortened V by 1 base and J by 1 base, and 8 bases separated the two germline ends. The sequenced part of the CDR3 DNA is TGTGCCAGCAGTATACCAGGGGTGAACACA. Translation: CASSIPGVNT. The entire CDR3 reads CASSIPGVNTEVFF.

Worth noting for this clone: Genes and germline come from the mouse. The CDR3 end is not reached by the read, which stops 3 residues before it; the germline J gene fills it in. This chain connects TRBV1 to TRBJ1-6; no definite D call. TRBJ1-6 is treated as an ORF (open reading frame) with a function not yet certain. Per germline, CDR1 NSQYPW and CDR2 LRSPGD (reference sequence). The CDR3 contains 16 residues. Trimming removed 3 bases from V and 0 bases from J, with 9 bases in between. CDR3 DNA (partial): TGCACCTGCAGTGCCAGACAAACTTCCTATAATTCGCCC. Translating gives CTCSARQTSYNSP. The whole CDR3 is CTCSARQTSYNSPLYF.

With respect to this clone: The genes are named according to mouse. From the germline J gene comes the end of the CDR3, since the read stops 3 residues before it. J is TRBJ1-6 and V is TRBV19; 7 bases are shared with TRBD1. TRBJ1-6 is an ORF; its function is uncertain. The CDR3 has 14 amino acids. Germline CDR1 and CDR2: FNHDT and SITEND (reference sequence). The ends lost 1 base at V and 7 bases at J; junction bases unmatched: 2. The CDR3 protein is CASSILGQNSPLYF. The CDR3 DNA, read in part, is TGTGCCAGCAGTATATTGGGACAGAATTCGCCC.

As concerns this clone: Genes and germline come from the mouse. The CDR3 spells CASSIRRDTEVFF. The sequenced CDR3 bases are TGTGCCAGCAGTATTAGGAGGGACACA. The chain couples TRBV19 to TRBJ1-1; D remains unclear. The read is 4 residues too short to cover the CDR3 end, so that end is filled in from the germline J gene. CDR1 and CDR2 from the germline V gene are FNHDT and SITEND (reference sequence). The V end lost 2 bases, the J end lost 3 bases, and 8 bases lay between the germline ends. The CDR3 consists of 13 residues. The full variable domain, rest sourced from reference TRBV19 and TRBJ1-1, is GGIITQTPKFLIGQEGQKLTLKCQQNFNHDTMYWYRQDSGKGLRLIYYSITENDLQKGDLSEGYDASREKKSSFSLTVTSAQKNEMAVFLCASSIRRDTEVFFGKGTRLTVV.

Details on this clone: Gene names and germline match the mouse. Sequencing ends 4 residues short of the CDR3 end; the germline J gene provides the rest. The sample contains more than one DNA sequence encoding this CDR3. The chain carries TRBV29 and TRBJ2-3; perhaps TRBD1 as D (6 bases). The ends were cut back, 6 bases at V and 3 bases at J, with 10 bases in the middle. This CDR3 spans 13 amino acids. Looked up from germline, CDR1 is MSHET and CDR2 is SYDVDS. The CDR3 is CASRDSGAETLYF. The CDR3 bases that were read are TGTGCTAGCAGGGACAGTGGGGCAGAA.

Comments on this clone: The genes are named according to mouse. The read terminates 4 residues ahead of where the CDR3 ends, so the germline J gene completes it. This sample includes further DNA sequences coding for the same CDR3. The chain uses TRBV5 and TRBJ2-1, with 8 bases aligning to TRBD2. Trimming cost V 4 bases and J 1 base; bases outside gene matches: 3. Germline V gene data show CDR1 as LGHNA and CDR2 as YNLKQL (reference sequence). This CDR3 region has 15 residues. The part of the CDR3 DNA that was read is TGTGCCAGCAGCCCAGACTGGGGCAACTATGCT. It codes for CASSPDWGNYA. From start to end, the CDR3 is CASSPDWGNYAEQFF.

With regard to this clone: Gene labels here are mouse ones. The DNA ends 4 residues before the CDR3 does, and the rest of the CDR3 is filled in from the germline J gene. The chain links TRBV5 to TRBJ2-7; no reliable D call. Germline CDR1 and CDR2: LGHNA and YNLKQL (reference sequence). Trimming removed 1 base from V and 0 bases from J, with 10 bases in between. CDR3 length equals 15 residues. The CDR3 here is CASSQVDTASYEQYF. CDR3 DNA, as far as it was read: TGTGCCAGCAGCCAAGTAGATACTGCCTCCTAT.

This clone was seen many times. All gene names here are mouse names. The CDR3 end lies 4 residues beyond the end of the read and is filled in from the germline J gene. This sequence joins TRBV14 and TRBJ2-1; 8 bases line up with TRBD2. The CDR3 totals 13 residues. With 5 bases clipped from V and 3 bases from J, the junction kept 1 base outside the gene matches. The germline V gene encodes CDR1 SGHDT and CDR2 FRDEAV. The sequenced part of the CDR3 DNA is TGTGCCAGCAGAGACTGGGGCTATGCT. Translated: CASRDWGYA. The complete CDR3 sequence is CASRDWGYAEQFF.

This clone was seen more than once but under ten times. These gene names are mouse names. CDR3 bases read: TGCACCTGCAGTGCAGCGCAGAAC. Amino acids: CTCSAAQN. The complete CDR3 reads CTCSAAQNTLYF. The rearrangement joins TRBV1 to TRBJ2-4; no definite D call. The observed sequence ends 4 residues before the CDR3 terminus, with the missing tail filled in from the germline J gene. The CDR3 has 12 amino acids. The germline V gene has CDR1 NSQYPW and CDR2 LRSPGD (reference sequence).

Points on this clone: Gene and germline names: mouse. The CDR3 sequence: CASTRDKNTEVFF. CDR3 DNA, as far as it was read: TGTGCTAGCACCCGGGACAAAAACACA. The chain combines TRBV29 with TRBJ1-1, with D possibly matching TRBD1 (6 bases). The read stops 4 residues short of the end of the CDR3; the missing end is completed from the germline J gene. The CDR3 runs to 13 residues. The germline CDR1 and CDR2 sequences are MSHET and SYDVDS. The germline V and J ends were trimmed by 7 bases and 1 base, with 10 bases remaining between them.

In its sample, this clone was seen a few times. The gene names here belong to mouse. The read halts 4 residues ahead of the CDR3 end, with the missing end drawn from the germline J gene. The chain recombines TRBV1 with TRBJ1-1; D is unclear. This CDR3 region has 14 residues. Germline CDR1 reads NSQYPW; CDR2 reads LRSPGD (reference sequence). Trimming took off 0 bases at V and 4 bases at J, with 9 bases between the two ends. The CDR3 reads CTCSADRWATEVFF. The CDR3 bases that were read are TGCACCTGCAGTGCAGACAGGTGGGCCACA.

This clone was observed many times. Mouse gene names and germline throughout. Read coverage stops 4 residues before the CDR3 terminus; the germline J gene supplies the remainder. Different DNA sequences within this sample yield the same CDR3. This sequence joins TRBV19 and TRBJ2-1; 7 nucleotides line up with TRBD1. From germline, CDR1 is FNHDT and CDR2 SITEND (reference sequence). The junction had 0 bases not matched to a gene; V was cut back by 5 bases and J by 1 base. This CDR3 has 13 amino acids. The CDR3 is CASRQGNYAEQFF. The sequenced CDR3 bases are TGTGCCAGCAGACAGGGGAACTATGCT. Complete variable domain (other parts from reference TRBV19 and TRBJ2-1): GGIITQTPKFLIGQEGQKLTLKCQQNFNHDTMYWYRQDSGKGLRLIYYSITENDLQKGDLSEGYDASREKKSSFSLTVTSAQKNEMAVFLCASRQGNYAEQFFGPGTRLTVL.

This clone turned up a few times. Here the gene names and germline are mouse. Read data end 4 residues before the CDR3 end; the end is taken from the germline J gene. V is TRBV13-3 and J is TRBJ2-7, with 9 bases lining up with TRBD2. CDR3 length: 13 amino acids. Germline loops: CDR1 NNHDY, CDR2 SYVADS. Unmatched junction bases numbered 3, after V lost 5 bases and J lost 3 bases. Here the CDR3 reads CASRLTGGYEQYF. Partial CDR3 DNA: TGTGCCAGCAGGTTGACTGGGGGCTAT.

Turning to this clone: Genes and germline come from the mouse. The read halts 4 residues ahead of the CDR3 end, with the missing end drawn from the germline J gene. The V call is TRBV5, the J call TRBJ2-4; TRBD2 matches at 9 bases. CDR3 length equals 16 residues. Per the germline V gene, CDR1 is LGHNA and CDR2 is YNLKQL (reference sequence). The J segment lost 0 bases and the V segment lost 2 bases, leaving 3 bases of the junction unmatched. The CDR3 protein is CASSQTGGRSQNTLYF. CDR3 DNA, as far as it was read: TGTGCCAGCAGCCAAACTGGGGGGCGTAGTCAAAAC.

This clone appeared a few times. Mouse germline and gene names are used. The read gets to within 4 residues of the CDR3 end, and the germline J gene fills in the rest. The chain couples TRBV13-2 to TRBJ2-1; 8 positions agree with TRBD2. Trimming removed 0 bases from V and 5 bases from J; junction bases left unmatched: 1. The CDR3 extends over 14 amino acids. CDR1 and CDR2 (germline): NNHNN, SYGAGS (reference sequence). The CDR3 reads CASGDVGGNAEQFF. The CDR3 bases that were read are TGTGCCAGCGGTGATGTGGGGGGGAATGCT.

This clone was detected a few times. Gene names refer to mouse genes. The CDR3 end is not reached by the read, which stops 4 residues before it; the germline J gene fills it in. J is TRBJ1-2 and V is TRBV13-1; TRBD1 matches at 7 bases. The germline CDR1 and CDR2 sequences are NSHNY and SYGAGN. The CDR3 extends over 14 amino acids. V lost 2 bases to trimming and J lost 4 bases; unmatched junction nucleotides: 5. CDR3 sequence reads: CASSEIQGSSDYTF. CDR3 DNA (partial): TGTGCCAGCAGTGAAATACAGGGGAGCTCC.

With respect to this clone: Mouse gene names and germline throughout. The sequence runs out 3 residues before the end of the CDR3; the remainder is reconstructed from the germline J gene. The gene calls are TRBV1 and TRBJ1-6, with TRBD1 matching over 8 bases. TRBJ1-6 is filed as an ORF, its function uncertain. There are 15 residues in the CDR3. The junction had 3 bases not matched to a gene; V was cut back by 3 bases and J by 5 bases. CDR1 is NSQYPW and CDR2 is LRSPGD in the germline V gene (reference sequence). The CDR3 bases that were read are TGCACCTGCAGTGCCTCGACAGGGGATAATTCGCCC. Protein: CTCSASTGDNSP. The full-length CDR3 reads as CTCSASTGDNSPLYF.

This clone has only a few counts. Germline and genes here are mouse. The observed sequence ends 4 residues before the CDR3 terminus, with the missing tail filled in from the germline J gene. The chain carries TRBV5 and TRBJ2-7; 12 nucleotides match TRBD2. The CDR3 contains 15 residues. Germline assignment: CDR1 LGHNA and CDR2 YNLKQL (reference sequence). The CDR3 loop is CASSQQDWGGYEQYF. The covered CDR3 bases are TGTGCCAGCAGCCAACAGGACTGGGGGGGTTAT.

With respect to this clone: Gene names denote mouse genes. Read coverage stops 4 residues before the CDR3 terminus; the germline J gene supplies the remainder. The chain couples TRBV5 to TRBJ2-2, with 8 bases aligning to TRBD2. CDR1 is LGHNA and CDR2 is YNLKQL in the germline V gene (reference sequence). The CDR3 is 16 residues long. Trimming removed 1 base from V and 1 base from J; junction bases left unmatched: 2. CDR3: CASSQVWGVNTGQLYF. The sequenced part of the CDR3 DNA is TGTGCCAGCAGCCAAGTCTGGGGGGTAAACACCGGG.

This clone was recorded a few times. Mouse germline and gene names are used. The CDR3 extends 4 residues past the end of the read, so its final part is completed from the germline J gene. The chain joins TRBV13-3 to TRBJ2-7, with 7 bases identical to TRBD2. CDR1 and CDR2 (germline): NNHDY, SYVADS. The CDR3 consists of 15 residues. The junction had 3 bases not matched to a gene; V was cut back by 0 bases and J by 0 bases. The part of the CDR3 DNA that was read is TGTGCCAGCAGTGATGGGGGACTGAGCTCCTAT. The encoded protein is CASSDGGLSSY. The CDR3 in full is CASSDGGLSSYEQYF.

With respect to this clone: This sequence may be a read error, since a much larger clone differs from it by one base. Mouse names are used for the genes. Read coverage stops 4 residues before the CDR3 terminus; the germline J gene supplies the remainder. The same CDR3 can be traced to other DNA sequences in this sample. V usage is TRBV19 and J usage is TRBJ2-5, with TRBD1 matching 8 bases. The germline V gene has CDR1 FNHDT and CDR2 SITEND (reference sequence). The length of the CDR3 is 13 residues. The CDR3 DNA, read in part, is TGTGCCAGCAGTAGGACAGGGAAAGAC. It specifies CASSRTGKD. The whole CDR3 protein reads CASSRTGKDTQYF.

As regards this clone: The gene names given are mouse names. The read halts 3 residues ahead of the CDR3 end, with the missing end drawn from the germline J gene. This sequence joins TRBV5 and TRBJ1-6; tentative D call: TRBD1 (6 bases). TRBJ1-6 is an open reading frame whose function is uncertain. Germline loops: CDR1 LGHNA, CDR2 YNLKQL (reference sequence). The V end lost 4 bases, the J end lost 0 bases, and 7 bases lay between the germline ends. The CDR3 is made up of 15 amino acids. The part of the CDR3 DNA that was read is TGTGCCAGCAGCCGGACAGCTTCCTATAATTCGCCC. It encodes CASSRTASYNSP. The complete CDR3 sequence is CASSRTASYNSPLYF.

This clone was counted between two and nine times. The listed genes are named as in mouse. Read data end 4 residues before the CDR3 end; the end is taken from the germline J gene. The genes are TRBV19 and TRBJ2-7; TRBD2 matches at 10 bases. With V trimmed by 0 bases and J by 3 bases, 3 bases remained unmatched. CDR3 size: 15 residues. Germline CDR1 is FNHDT and CDR2 is SITEND (reference sequence). Incomplete CDR3 DNA: TGTGCCAGCAGTATAGACGGGACTGGGGTCTAT. Protein sequence: CASSIDGTGVY. From start to end, the CDR3 is CASSIDGTGVYEQYF.

About this clone: Genes here carry mouse names. The read ends 4 residues before the CDR3 terminus; that terminus is restored from the germline J gene. The chain carries TRBV13-1 and TRBJ2-5, with a weak D call TRBD2 (6 bases). Germline V gives CDR1 NSHNY, CDR2 SYGAGN. The V gene lost 1 base and the J gene lost 1 base, with 7 bases spanning the gap. This CDR3 spans 14 amino acids. The CDR3 loop is CASSDSGDQDTQYF. The DNA read from the CDR3 is TGTGCCAGCAGTGATTCTGGGGACCAAGAC.

The table lists this clone with a few counts. All gene names here are mouse names. From the germline J gene comes the end of the CDR3, since the read stops 4 residues before it. V and J are TRBV19 and TRBJ2-1; TRBD1 matches 7 bases. CDR1 is FNHDT, CDR2 SITEND, per germline (reference sequence). V lost 5 bases to trimming and J lost 1 base; unmatched junction nucleotides: 3. The CDR3 has 14 residues. The CDR3 loop is CASRGTVNYAEQFF. CDR3 bases read: TGTGCCAGCAGGGGGACAGTAAACTATGCT.

This clone has a handful of counts. The genes and germline here are from mouse. From the germline J gene comes the end of the CDR3, since the read stops 4 residues before it. The chain recombines TRBV13-1 with TRBJ2-1; no reliable D call. The CDR3 contains 14 residues. CDR1 is NSHNY, CDR2 SYGAGN, per germline. V was cut by 5 bases and J by 1 base, with 10 bases left in between. The CDR3 is CASSITENYAEQFF. Incomplete CDR3 DNA: TGTGCCAGCAGCATAACAGAAAACTATGCT.

This clone showed up many times. Genes and germline come from the mouse. The read comes to an end 3 residues before the CDR3 does, leaving the germline J gene to fill in the end. This sequence joins TRBV5 and TRBJ1-6; no clear D gene. TRBJ1-6 is designated an ORF whose function remains uncertain. Germline CDR1 LGHNA, CDR2 YNLKQL (reference sequence). V lost 0 bases and J 0 bases, leaving 3 bases between the germline ends. This CDR3 spans 15 amino acids. Here the CDR3 reads CASSQDNSYNSPLYF. The DNA read from the CDR3 is TGTGCCAGCAGCCAAGACAATTCCTATAATTCGCCC.